This T cell receptor beta chain stems from a study of T cell repertoires in cytomegalovirus infection. The wider study: Public TCR beta signatures indicated both CMV infection and matching HLA type. Whole-study findings and limits: Of the TCR beta families, the public ones yielded a cumulative frequency that identified carriers of CMV plus the relevant HLA. In two of eight donors, the top clonotype was HLA-C-restricted CMV-specific.

In this sample, this clonotype turned up a few times. Its antigen is currently unknown. V gave up 5 bases and J gave up 2 bases, with 13 bases separating them. Germline values: CDR1 SGHTA, CDR2 FQGNSA. The CDR3 is 14 residues long. TCRdb re-derived calls from the reads in MiXCR, one entry per CDR3 protein. The table shows 150,000 to 200,000 distinct CDR3 sequences, with over 15% occurring only once. The chain links TRBV7-2 to TRBJ2-7; weak D call: TRBD2 (5 bases). The sequence was collected from a human donor in good health (CMV status not recorded). Some clones in this sample may be carry-over from other donors' samples. The sample taken for sequencing was CD8+ T cells from PBMCs. In nucleotides, the CDR3 is TGTGCCAGCAGCGCGGGCCTCGGGCCCTACGAGCAGTACTTC. Protein sequence: CASSAGLGPYEQYF.